These 2 T cell receptor beta chains came from one sample sequenced in a study of blood T cell repertoires in COVID-19. TCRdb's table, derived via immunoSEQ multiplex PCR, lists solely in-frame clones and lacks some. Of 35,000 to 55,000 clones in the sample, 82% were seen once. The sequenced sample was peripheral blood. The receptors were sampled from a woman aged 70-85 years with acute or convalescent COVID-19.

The chain is built from TRBV28 and TRBJ2-4, with 7 positions matching TRBD1. J gave up 7 bases and V 4 bases, and 10 bases lay outside the gene matches. Per germline, CDR1 MDHEN and CDR2 SYDVKM. This CDR3 is built from 15 residues. CDR3 sequence: CASSSHRGVMNIQYF. DNA for the CDR3: TGTGCCAGCAGTTCACACAGGGGAGTCATGAACATTCAGTACTTC.

The gene calls are TRBV2 and TRBJ1-2; the match to TRBD1 covers 8 bases. Germline-derived CDR1 and CDR2 are SNHLY and FYNNEI. The V and J ends lost 7 bases and 6 bases, in that order; junction bases with no gene match: 7. CDR3 length: 13 amino acids. CDR3 sequence reads: CASKRTGTNGYTF. In DNA form, the CDR3 reads TGTGCCAGCAAGAGGACAGGGACGAATGGCTACACCTTC.